The 25 T cell receptor beta chains listed next were all sequenced from one sample in a study of molecular identifiers for immune sequencing clone quantification. TCRdb called the PCR reads again in MiXCR, with one record for every CDR3 protein. Among about 630,000 distinct CDR3 sequences listed, over 25% were seen once. Sequencing used naive CD8+ T cells from blood, with Jurkat cell RNA spiked in. Subset specified: FACS-sorted CD8+CD4-CCR7+CD45RA+ naive T cells. These receptors all stem from a human donor in good health. Some libraries in this study had Jurkat cell RNA spiked in.

V is TRBV7-9 and J is TRBJ2-1, with D perhaps matching TRBD1 or TRBD2 (5 bases each). V was shortened by 6 bases and J by 12 bases, with 21 bases between the two germline ends. The CDR3 runs to 14 residues. Germline V gene sequence: CDR1 SEHNR, CDR2 FQNEAQ (reference sequence). DNA of the CDR3: TGTGCCAGCAGGAGAGGGATGAGGGGCCTGGGGCAGTTCTTC. This gives the protein CASRRGMRGLGQFF.

The V gene is TRBV19, the J gene TRBJ2-1, with D hard to call. Looked up from germline, CDR1 is LNHDA and CDR2 is SQIVND (reference sequence). The CDR3 covers 13 residues. V lost 8 bases, J lost 9 bases, and 17 bases lay in between. The CDR3, as DNA: TGTGCCAGTTTCAATGACGGCATGGGTGAGCAGTTCTTC. It codes for CASFNDGMGEQFF.

This clonotype showed up many times. This chain uses TRBV7-9 with TRBJ2-7, with TRBD1 matching over 9 bases. The germline CDR1 and CDR2 sequences are SEHNR and FQNEAQ (reference sequence). The length of the CDR3 is 15 residues. Trimming took 4 bases from V and 5 from J; bases not matched to a gene: 9. The CDR3 loop reads CASSSPGQGWHEQYF. The CDR3 DNA reads TGTGCCAGCAGCTCACCGGGACAGGGATGGCACGAGCAGTACTTC.

This clonotype was picked up many times. The chain uses TRBV15 and TRBJ2-7; the D call may be TRBD1 or TRBD2 (5 bases each). The CDR3 length is 15 residues. Germline-derived CDR1 and CDR2 are LNHNV and YYDKDF (reference sequence). Between the trimmed V and J ends, which lost 5 bases and 2 bases, there was a span of 16 bases. The CDR3: CATSGDRRTAYEQYF. CDR3 DNA sequence: TGTGCCACCAGCGGGGACCGACGGACCGCCTACGAGCAGTACTTC.

This clonotype appeared many times. This sequence joins TRBV24-1 and TRBJ2-1; unclear D gene. The CDR3 runs to 12 residues. Germline loops: CDR1 KGHDR, CDR2 SFDVKD. Trimming shortened V by 7 bases and J by 5 bases, and 8 bases separated the two germline ends. The CDR3 reads CATSAYNNEQFF. DNA for the CDR3: TGTGCCACCAGCGCCTATAACAATGAGCAGTTCTTC.

This clonotype was observed a handful of times. The chain carries TRBV2 and TRBJ1-6; TRBD1 is a possible D gene (5 bases). Per the germline V gene, CDR1 is SNHLY and CDR2 is FYNNEI. V was pared by 8 bases and J by 3 bases, with 20 bases between. The CDR3 has 17 amino acids. CDR3 coding DNA: TGTGCCAGCGGAGGGGTCCCGCAGGAACTCTATAATTCACCCCTCCACTTT. It codes for CASGGVPQELYNSPLHF.

V gene TRBV20-1 combines with J gene TRBJ2-5, with 7 bases lining up with TRBD2. This CDR3 comprises 19 residues. The junction had 19 bases not matched to a gene; V was cut back by 0 bases and J by 3 bases. Germline V gene sequence: CDR1 DFQATT, CDR2 SNEGSKA (reference sequence). The CDR3 spells CSARDLGVTSVRDEETQYF. In DNA, the CDR3 is TGCAGTGCTAGAGATCTGGGGGTAACTAGCGTGAGGGACGAAGAGACCCAGTACTTC.

The sample holds many counts of this clonotype. The genes are TRBV28 and TRBJ2-7; D not resolved. Germline-derived CDR1 and CDR2 are MDHEN and SYDVKM. The CDR3 totals 13 residues. V lost 3 bases and J lost 0, with 6 bases in between. The CDR3 spells CASSFHSSYEQYF. CDR3 DNA sequence: TGTGCCAGCAGTTTTCACAGCTCCTACGAGCAGTACTTC. The full variable domain, with the rest looked up from reference TRBV28 and TRBJ2-7, is DVKVTQSSRYLVKRTGEKVFLECVQDMDHENMFWYRQDPGLGLRLIYFSYDVKMKEKGDIPEGYSVSREKKERFSLILESASTNQTSMYLCASSFHSSYEQYFGPGTRLTVT.

This clonotype came up a few times. The V call is TRBV4-1, the J call TRBJ1-1; TRBD1 matches at 7 bases. This CDR3 is built from 15 residues. Germline V gene sequence: CDR1 MGHRA, CDR2 YSYEKL. J lost 1 base, V lost 5 bases, and 7 bases had no gene match. The CDR3 sequence is CASSTRDSENTEAFF. The CDR3 coding sequence is TGCGCCAGCAGCACGCGGGACAGTGAGAACACTGAAGCTTTCTTT.

At least ten counts were recorded for this clonotype. This sequence joins TRBV7-6 and TRBJ2-3; possibly TRBD1 for D (6 bases). The CDR3 has 16 amino acids. The V end lost 5 bases, the J end lost 5 bases, and 20 bases lay between the germline ends. CDR1 is SGHVS, CDR2 FNYEAQ, per germline. For the CDR3, the DNA is TGTGCCAGCAGCCCCCGGGGACACTCCGCCGGAGATACGCAGTATTTT. Protein product: CASSPRGHSAGDTQYF. Drawing the rest from reference TRBV7-6 and TRBJ2-3, the complete variable domain is GAGVSQSPRYKVTKRGQDVALRCDPISGHVSLYWYRQALGQGPEFLTYFNYEAQQDKSGLPNDRFSAERPEGSISTLTIQRTEQRDSAMYRCASSPRGHSAGDTQYFGPGTRLTVL.

The rearrangement joins TRBV7-9 to TRBJ2-7; 7 bases agree with TRBD1. The CDR3 length is 14 residues. Germline V gene lookup returns CDR1 SEHNR and CDR2 FQNEAQ (reference sequence). V was pared by 8 bases and J by 3 bases, with 10 bases of the junction left unmatched. The CDR3 bases are TGTGCCAGCCGCCCCCCGGGACAGAGCTACGAGCAGTACTTC. Protein sequence: CASRPPGQSYEQYF.

Points on this clonotype: A read error may account for a junction end that differs from germline. This chain joins TRBV4-1 and TRBJ1-4, with a weak D call TRBD1 (5 bases). Germline V gene lookup returns CDR1 MGHRA and CDR2 YSYEKL. CDR3 length: 15 residues. The CDR3 nucleotides are TGCGCCAGCAGCCAAGACCCAGGGTACGGTGAAAAACAGTTTTTT. Amino acids: CASSQDPGYGEKQFF.

This chain joins TRBV15 and TRBJ2-3, with 9 bases matching TRBD2. The CDR3 has 20 amino acids. The junction had 20 bases not matched to a gene; V was cut back by 5 bases and J by 2 bases. CDR1 is LNHNV, CDR2 YYDKDF, per germline (reference sequence). The CDR3 bases are TGTGCCACCAGCGGAACCCGGCGGGGGGGCCTATTGAGCTTCACAGATACGCAGTATTTT. Protein product: CATSGTRRGGLLSFTDTQYF.

The chain couples TRBV24-1 to TRBJ2-3, with 8 nucleotides matching TRBD2. Trimming took 4 bases from V and 6 from J; bases not matched to a gene: 5. The CDR3 contains 14 residues. Germline CDR1 reads KGHDR; CDR2 reads SFDVKD. The CDR3 nucleotides read TGTGCCACCAGTGAGCGCGGGGGGCCGGATACGCAGTATTTT. Translation gives CATSERGGPDTQYF.

The chain uses TRBV27 and TRBJ2-2; 8 bases agree with TRBD2. Germline values: CDR1 MNHEY, CDR2 SMNVEV (reference sequence). This CDR3 is built from 12 residues. The trim removed 6 bases at V and 10 bases at J, leaving 4 bases unmatched. CDR3 bases: TGTGCCAGCAGAGGCGGGGGGAAGGAGCTGTTTTTT. Translating gives CASRGGGKELFF.

J is TRBJ2-7 and V is TRBV7-9, with 8 bases fitting TRBD2. Germline values: CDR1 SEHNR, CDR2 FQNEAQ (reference sequence). The length of the CDR3 is 15 residues. J was trimmed by 2 bases and V by 5 bases; bases with no gene match: 8. The CDR3: CASSPDRGGTYEQYF. In DNA, the CDR3 is TGTGCCAGCAGCCCTGACCGGGGGGGAACCTACGAGCAGTACTTC.

This clonotype was observed a few times. The chain joins TRBV7-9 to TRBJ1-2; the match to TRBD1 covers 7 bases. From germline, CDR1 is SEHNR and CDR2 FQNEAQ (reference sequence). The CDR3 spans 16 residues. V lost 2 bases to trimming and J lost 4 bases; unmatched junction nucleotides: 10. This chain's CDR3 is CASSLLADPGGYGYTF. In DNA form, the CDR3 reads TGTGCCAGCAGCTTATTGGCGGATCCAGGGGGCTATGGCTACACCTTC.

This clonotype was detected a few times. This chain connects TRBV9 to TRBJ2-2; D possibly corresponds to TRBD2 (6 bases). The CDR3 is 16 residues long. CDR1 is SGDLS and CDR2 is YYNGEE in the germline V gene. V shed 4 bases and J shed 1 base, with 14 bases lying between them. The CDR3 loop reads CASSLPTSGNTGELFF. The CDR3 DNA reads TGTGCCAGCAGCTTACCGACTAGTGGGAACACCGGGGAGCTGTTTTTT. Full variable domain (rest looked up from reference TRBV9 and TRBJ2-2): DSGVTQTPKHLITATGQRVTLRCSPRSGDLSVYWYQQSLDQGLQFLIQYYNGEERAKGNILERFSAQQFPDLHSELNLSSLELGDSALYFCASSLPTSGNTGELFFGEGSRLTVL.

This clonotype was seen ten or more times. This chain links TRBV5-5 with TRBJ2-7, with 9 bases aligning to TRBD2. Germline CDR1 is SGHKS and CDR2 is YYEKEE (reference sequence). J lost 2 bases, V lost 5 bases, and 5 bases had no gene match. The CDR3 extends over 14 amino acids. This chain's CDR3 is CASRPIAGAYEQYF. The CDR3 coding sequence is TGTGCCAGCAGGCCCATAGCGGGAGCCTACGAGCAGTACTTC.

This clonotype turned up a few times. The chain couples TRBV5-8 to TRBJ2-1, with D perhaps matching TRBD1 (5 bases). The CDR3 contains 15 residues. CDR1 is SGHTS and CDR2 is YDEGEE in the germline V gene. The ends were cut back, 5 bases at V and 0 bases at J, with 12 bases in the middle. CDR3 sequence: CASSWGEDSYNEQFF. CDR3 in DNA: TGTGCCAGCAGTTGGGGCGAGGACTCCTACAATGAGCAGTTCTTC. The full variable domain, its missing parts supplied by reference TRBV5-8 and TRBJ2-1, is EAGVTQSPTHLIKTRGQQATLRCSPISGHTSVYWYQQALGLGLQFLLWYDEGEERNRGNFPPRFSGRQFPNYSSELNVNALELEDSALYLCASSWGEDSYNEQFFGPGTRLTVL.

This clonotype came up once. The chain is built from TRBV7-2 and TRBJ1-2, with D unclear. The CDR3 has 15 amino acids. The V gene lost 2 bases and the J gene lost 3 bases, with 13 bases spanning the gap. CDR1 is SGHTA, CDR2 FQGNSA, per germline. The CDR3: CASSLMTDGHYGYTF. As DNA, the CDR3 is TGTGCCAGCAGCTTAATGACGGACGGTCACTATGGCTACACCTTC.

To note about this clonotype: The CDR3 ends on some other residue instead of the conserved phenylalanine or tryptophan, so this is likely a read error. This sequence joins TRBV7-2 and TRBJ2-7; the match to TRBD2 covers 13 bases. The J segment lost 5 bases and the V segment lost 5 bases, leaving 15 bases of the junction unmatched. This CDR3 contains 18 residues. The V gene's germline CDR1 is SGHTA and CDR2 FQGNSA. The CDR3 coding sequence is TGTGCCAGCAGCCCACCGCCCGGGACTAGCGGGACAGGCGACGAGCAGTACTTA. As protein: CASSPPPGTSGTGDEQYL.

This clonotype was seen a handful of times. V and J are TRBV6-7 and TRBJ1-5; maybe TRBD1 (5 bases). TRBV6-7 is placed among ORFs of uncertain function. The CDR3 spans 15 residues. V was cut by 4 bases and J by 0 bases, with 10 bases left in between. The CDR3 spells CASSFGRVSNQPQHF. In nucleotides, the CDR3 is TGTGCCAGCAGTTTTGGCAGGGTTAGCAATCAGCCCCAGCATTTT.

This clonotype was counted only a few times. The V and J genes are TRBV7-9 and TRBJ2-3; TRBD2 is a possible D gene (6 bases). Between the trimmed V and J ends, which lost 3 bases and 4 bases, there was a span of 14 bases. Germline V gene lookup returns CDR1 SEHNR and CDR2 FQNEAQ (reference sequence). This CDR3 region has 15 residues. The CDR3 DNA reads TGTGCCAGCAGCTTTCGTCCGGGAGTGTCAGATACGCAGTATTTT. Protein sequence: CASSFRPGVSDTQYF.

The V and J genes are TRBV20-1 and TRBJ2-7, with 12 bases matching TRBD1. J gave up 5 bases and V 6 bases, and 14 bases lay outside the gene matches. Per the germline V gene, CDR1 is DFQATT and CDR2 is SNEGSKA (reference sequence). This CDR3 spans 16 amino acids. CDR3 region: CSASSRDRGRMDEQYF. The CDR3 DNA reads as TGCAGTGCATCGTCCCGGGACAGGGGGCGGATGGACGAGCAGTACTTC.